A single sample is the source of the 17 T cell receptor beta chains below, sequenced in a study of CD8+ T cells in alopecia areata. RNA extraction and reverse transcription yielded cDNA as sequencing template. Generated by immunoSEQ multiplex PCR, the TCRdb table keeps only in-frame clones and is missing some. The sample holds 150,000 or so clones, 40% to 50% seen once. The sequenced material came from CD4+ T cells sorted from blood. These receptors originate from a human donor with alopecia areata.

The chain links TRBV29-1 to TRBJ2-2; D ambiguous. This CDR3 is built from 13 residues. V was cut by 7 bases and J by 0 bases, with 9 bases left in between. The germline V gene has CDR1 SQVTM and CDR2 ANQGSEA. CDR3 in amino acids: CSAVDTNTGELFF. In nucleotides, the CDR3 is TGCAGCGCCGTTGACACGAACACCGGGGAGCTGTTTTTT.

This clone appeared a few times. The chain combines TRBV27 with TRBJ2-5, with D possibly being TRBD1 (6 bases). This CDR3 comprises 14 residues. Trimming stripped 6 bases from V and 0 bases from J, with 11 bases between. In germline, CDR1 is MNHEY, CDR2 SMNVEV (reference sequence). This CDR3 reads CASRARTDQETQYF. The CDR3 DNA is TGTGCCAGCAGAGCGAGGACAGACCAAGAGACCCAGTACTTC.

A few counts support this clone. The genes are TRBV29-1 and TRBJ2-2, with a tentative D call TRBD1 (5 bases). In germline, CDR1 is SQVTM, CDR2 ANQGSEA. Trimming took off 3 bases at V and 6 bases at J, with 11 bases between the two ends. The CDR3 covers 13 residues. The CDR3 is CSVDQGIAGELFF. DNA for the CDR3: TGCAGCGTTGACCAGGGTATTGCCGGGGAGCTGTTTTTT.

The rearrangement joins TRBV6-5 to TRBJ2-5; D gene uncertain. Trimming cost V 7 bases and J 1 base, with 7 bases left between them. CDR3 size: 12 residues. Per germline, CDR1 MNHEY and CDR2 SVGAGI. The CDR3 loop reads CASTTLQETQYF. The CDR3 nucleotides are TGTGCCAGCACGACCCTCCAAGAGACCCAGTACTTC.

Only a few counts were recorded for this clone. V usage is TRBV29-1 and J usage is TRBJ1-2; 7 nucleotides match TRBD1. J was trimmed by 3 bases and V by 4 bases; bases with no gene match: 8. Germline CDR1 SQVTM, CDR2 ANQGSEA. CDR3 size: 14 residues. The CDR3 bases are TGCAGCGTTGTAATTTCGCAGGGGGACTATGGCTACACCTTC. Encoded protein: CSVVISQGDYGYTF.

The sample holds one count of this clone. V usage is TRBV5-1 and J usage is TRBJ2-6, with D unresolved. This CDR3 contains 14 residues. V was clipped by 1 base and J by 2 bases, with 4 bases between them. Germline CDR1 reads SGHRS; CDR2 reads YFSETQ. CDR3 sequence reads: CASSLRPGANVLTF. The CDR3 DNA is TGCGCCAGCAGCTTGAGGCCTGGGGCCAACGTCCTGACTTTC.

The chain links TRBV15 to TRBJ2-7, with D possibly being TRBD2 (6 bases). This CDR3 has 13 residues. The V and J ends lost 6 bases and 3 bases respectively, with 12 bases between them. Germline CDR1 and CDR2: LNHNV and YYDKDF (reference sequence). The CDR3 DNA follows: TGTGCCACCAGAGCTAGCGCGAACTACGAGCAGTACTTC. Its protein product is CATRASANYEQYF. Filled out from reference TRBV15 and TRBJ2-7, the complete variable domain reads DAMVIQNPRYQVTQFGKPVTLSCSQTLNHNVMYWYQQKSSQAPKLLFHYYDKDFNNEADTPDNFQSRRPNTSFCFLDIRSPGLGDTAMYLCATRASANYEQYFGPGTRLTVT.

This sequence joins TRBV5-1 and TRBJ2-1; TRBD2 matches 9 bases. CDR1 and CDR2 (germline): SGHRS, YFSETQ. CDR3 size: 15 residues. V shed 5 bases and J 7 bases; nucleotides not matched to a gene: 10. The CDR3, as DNA: TGCGCCAGCAGTCAGGTAGCGGGAGAGGGAAATGAGCAGTTCTTC. This encodes CASSQVAGEGNEQFF.

The chain uses TRBV28 and TRBJ1-1; D is unclear. The CDR3 spans 10 residues. The V end was cut by 7 bases, the J end by 6 bases, with 6 bases between. CDR1 is MDHEN, CDR2 SYDVKM, per germline. The CDR3 loop reads CASKRAEAFF. CDR3 in DNA: TGTGCCAGCAAGAGGGCTGAAGCTTTCTTT.

This clone was detected only once. The chain combines TRBV11-3 with TRBJ2-2; no reliable D call. The V and J ends lost 5 bases and 3 bases respectively, with 10 bases between them. This CDR3 has 14 residues. Germline V CDR1 and CDR2: SGHNT, YENEEA. CDR3 sequence (DNA): TGTGCCAGCAGCCCCCGGGCGGACACCGGGGAGCTGTTTTTT. This gives the protein CASSPRADTGELFF. Looking up the rest from reference TRBV11-3 and TRBJ2-2 gives the full variable domain: EAGVVQSPRYKIIEKKQPVAFWCNPISGHNTLYWYLQNLGQGPELLIRYENEEAVDDSQLPKDRFSAERLKGVDSTLKIQPAELGDSAVYLCASSPRADTGELFFGEGSRLTVL.

The chain joins TRBV30 to TRBJ1-1, with D uncertain. Germline values: CDR1 GTSNPN, CDR2 SVGIG (reference sequence). Trimming stripped 4 bases from V and 9 bases from J, with 9 bases between. The CDR3 has 10 amino acids. CDR3: CAWISVKAFF. CDR3 DNA sequence: TGTGCCTGGATATCGGTAAAAGCTTTCTTT.

This clone was found once. This rearrangement joins TRBV5-4 to TRBJ2-1; no reliable D call. The CDR3 consists of 15 residues. Germline CDR1 SGHNT, CDR2 YYREEE (reference sequence). Trimming removed 4 bases at V and 0 bases at J, with 11 bases between. Here the CDR3 reads CASSTDPSSYNEQFF. Written as DNA, the CDR3 is TGTGCCAGCAGCACCGACCCGAGCTCCTACAATGAGCAGTTCTTC.

The V and J genes are TRBV29-1 and TRBJ1-2, with a weak D call TRBD1 (5 bases). The germline V gene encodes CDR1 SQVTM and CDR2 ANQGSEA. The CDR3 totals 12 residues. Trimming took off 6 bases at V and 7 bases at J, with 15 bases between the two ends. CDR3 in amino acids: CSVKGGAGGYTF. In DNA, the CDR3 is TGCAGCGTAAAAGGAGGGGCCGGTGGCTACACCTTC.

This clone appeared a single time. V and J are TRBV7-8 and TRBJ2-4; D is unclear. V dropped 1 base and J dropped 11 bases, with 15 bases sitting between them. Germline V gives CDR1 SGHVS, CDR2 FQNEAQ. CDR3 length equals 14 residues. The CDR3 region has the DNA TGTGCCAGCAGCTTAGTAGCATTTGACGGACTTCAGTACTTC. Translation gives CASSLVAFDGLQYF.

This clone turned up a few times. The genes are TRBV7-3 and TRBJ2-5; D is perhaps TRBD1 (6 bases). Germline CDR1 is SGHTA and CDR2 is FQGTGA. Between the trimmed V and J ends, which lost 5 bases and 4 bases, there was a span of 14 bases. The CDR3 has 14 amino acids. DNA of the CDR3: TGTGCCAGCAGCCCGACAGGAACGGGAGAGACCCAGTACTTC. Its protein product is CASSPTGTGETQYF.

This clone came up a few times. V gene TRBV30 combines with J gene TRBJ2-3; TRBD1 is a possible D gene (5 bases). Trimming stripped 4 bases from V and 2 bases from J, with 7 bases between. The CDR3 spans 12 residues. Germline CDR1 reads GTSNPN; CDR2 reads SVGIG (reference sequence). The CDR3 coding sequence is TGTGCCTGGACAGGGAACACAGATACGCAGTATTTT. Translating gives CAWTGNTDTQYF.

V and J are TRBV30 and TRBJ1-2; D is ambiguous. Trimming left V 0 bases short and J 4 bases short, with 12 bases between. Germline V gives CDR1 GTSNPN, CDR2 SVGIG (reference sequence). The CDR3 is made up of 14 amino acids. The CDR3 here is CAWSVSALSYGYTF. The CDR3 nucleotides are TGTGCCTGGAGTGTATCGGCCCTCTCCTATGGCTACACCTTC.